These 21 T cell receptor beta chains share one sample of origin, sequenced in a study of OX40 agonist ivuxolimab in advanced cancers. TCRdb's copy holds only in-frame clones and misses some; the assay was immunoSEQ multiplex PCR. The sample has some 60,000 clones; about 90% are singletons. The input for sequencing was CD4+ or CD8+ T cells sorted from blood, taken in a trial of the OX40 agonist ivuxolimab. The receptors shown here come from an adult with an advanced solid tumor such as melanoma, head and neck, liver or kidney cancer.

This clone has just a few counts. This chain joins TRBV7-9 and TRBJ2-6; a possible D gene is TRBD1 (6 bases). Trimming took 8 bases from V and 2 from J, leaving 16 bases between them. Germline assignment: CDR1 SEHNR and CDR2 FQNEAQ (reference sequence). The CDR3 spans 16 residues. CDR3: CASENRVPTGANVLTF. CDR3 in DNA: TGTGCCAGCGAAAACAGGGTCCCAACTGGGGCCAACGTCCTGACTTTC.

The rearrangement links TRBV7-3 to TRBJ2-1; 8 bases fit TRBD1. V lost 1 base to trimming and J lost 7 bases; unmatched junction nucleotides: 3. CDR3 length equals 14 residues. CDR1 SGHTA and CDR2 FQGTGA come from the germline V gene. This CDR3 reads CASSLSRDRNEQFF. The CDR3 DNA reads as TGTGCCAGCAGCTTAAGCCGGGACAGGAATGAGCAGTTCTTC.

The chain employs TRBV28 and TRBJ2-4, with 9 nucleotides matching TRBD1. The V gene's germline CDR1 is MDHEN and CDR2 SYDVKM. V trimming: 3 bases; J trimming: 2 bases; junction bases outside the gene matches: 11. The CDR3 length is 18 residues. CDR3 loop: CASSFPPRGQGPKNIQYF. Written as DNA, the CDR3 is TGTGCCAGCAGTTTCCCTCCCCGGGGACAGGGTCCCAAAAACATTCAGTACTTC.

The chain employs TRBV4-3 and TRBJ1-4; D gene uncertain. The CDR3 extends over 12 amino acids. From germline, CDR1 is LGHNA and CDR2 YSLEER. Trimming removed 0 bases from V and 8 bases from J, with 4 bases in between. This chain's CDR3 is CASSQDWEKLFF. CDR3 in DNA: TGCGCCAGCAGCCAAGATTGGGAAAAACTGTTTTTT.

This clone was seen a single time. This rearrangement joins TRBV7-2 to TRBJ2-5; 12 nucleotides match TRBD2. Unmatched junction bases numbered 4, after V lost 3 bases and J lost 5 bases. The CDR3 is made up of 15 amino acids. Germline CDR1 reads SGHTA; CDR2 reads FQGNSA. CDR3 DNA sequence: TGTGCCAGCAGCTTGGCCGGGACTAGCGGGGAGACCCAGTACTTC. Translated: CASSLAGTSGETQYF.

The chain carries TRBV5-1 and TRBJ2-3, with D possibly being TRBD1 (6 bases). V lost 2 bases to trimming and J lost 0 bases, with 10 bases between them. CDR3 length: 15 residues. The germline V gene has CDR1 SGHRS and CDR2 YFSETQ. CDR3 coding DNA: TGCGCCAGCAGCTTACAGGGCCCTAGCACAGATACGCAGTATTTT. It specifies CASSLQGPSTDTQYF. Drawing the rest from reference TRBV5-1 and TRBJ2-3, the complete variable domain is KAGVTQTPRYLIKTRGQQVTLSCSPISGHRSVSWYQQTPGQGLQFLFEYFSETQRNKGNFPGRFSGRQFSNSRSEMNVSTLELGDSALYLCASSLQGPSTDTQYFGPGTRLTVL.

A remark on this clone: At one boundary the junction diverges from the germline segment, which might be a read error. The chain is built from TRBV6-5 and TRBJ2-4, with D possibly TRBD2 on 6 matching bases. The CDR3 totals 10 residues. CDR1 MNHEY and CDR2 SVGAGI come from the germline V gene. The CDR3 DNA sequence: TGTGCCAGACAAGACTCCCCCCGGGGGTTC. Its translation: CARQDSPRGF.

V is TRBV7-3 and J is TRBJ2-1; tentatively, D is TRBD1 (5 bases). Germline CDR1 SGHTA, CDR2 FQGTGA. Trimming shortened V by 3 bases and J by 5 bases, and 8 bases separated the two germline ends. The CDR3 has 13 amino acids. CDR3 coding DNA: TGTGCCAGCAGCTTTCGACAGAACAATGAGCAGTTCTTC. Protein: CASSFRQNNEQFF.

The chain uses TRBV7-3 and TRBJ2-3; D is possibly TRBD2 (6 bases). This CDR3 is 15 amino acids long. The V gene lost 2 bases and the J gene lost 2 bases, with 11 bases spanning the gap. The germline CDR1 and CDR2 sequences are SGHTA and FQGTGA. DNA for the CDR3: TGTGCCAGCAGCTTAGCGGGATCAAACACAGATACGCAGTATTTT. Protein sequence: CASSLAGSNTDTQYF.

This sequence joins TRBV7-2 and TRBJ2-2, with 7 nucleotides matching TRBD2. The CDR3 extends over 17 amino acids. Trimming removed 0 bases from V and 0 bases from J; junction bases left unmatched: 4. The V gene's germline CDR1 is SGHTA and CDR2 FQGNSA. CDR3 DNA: TGTGCCAGCAGCTTAGCTTGGGGGAGGGCGAACACCGGGGAGCTGTTTTTT. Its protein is CASSLAWGRANTGELFF.

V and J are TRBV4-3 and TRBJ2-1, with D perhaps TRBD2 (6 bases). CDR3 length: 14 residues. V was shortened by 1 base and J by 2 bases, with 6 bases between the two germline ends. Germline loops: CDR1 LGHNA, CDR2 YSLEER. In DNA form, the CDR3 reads TGCGCCAGCAGCCAAGGACTAGCCTACAATGAGCAGTTCTTC. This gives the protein CASSQGLAYNEQFF.

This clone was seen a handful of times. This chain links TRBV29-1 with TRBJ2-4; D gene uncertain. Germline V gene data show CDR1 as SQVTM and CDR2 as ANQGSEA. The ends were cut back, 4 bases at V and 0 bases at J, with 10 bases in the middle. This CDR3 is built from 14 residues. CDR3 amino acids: CSVAPTLAKNIQYF. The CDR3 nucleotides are TGCAGCGTTGCCCCGACACTAGCCAAAAACATTCAGTACTTC.

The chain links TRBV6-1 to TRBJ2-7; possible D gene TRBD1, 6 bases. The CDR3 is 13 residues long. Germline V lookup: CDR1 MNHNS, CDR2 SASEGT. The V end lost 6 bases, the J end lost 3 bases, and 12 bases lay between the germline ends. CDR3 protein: CASRTTGRYEQYF. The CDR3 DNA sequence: TGTGCCAGCAGGACAACAGGGCGCTACGAGCAGTACTTC.

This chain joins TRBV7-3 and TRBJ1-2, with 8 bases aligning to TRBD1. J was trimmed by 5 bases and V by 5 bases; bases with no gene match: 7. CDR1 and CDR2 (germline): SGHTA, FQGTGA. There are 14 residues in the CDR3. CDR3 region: CASSPSDRGYGYTF. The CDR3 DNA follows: TGTGCCAGCAGCCCCTCCGACAGGGGTTATGGCTACACCTTC.

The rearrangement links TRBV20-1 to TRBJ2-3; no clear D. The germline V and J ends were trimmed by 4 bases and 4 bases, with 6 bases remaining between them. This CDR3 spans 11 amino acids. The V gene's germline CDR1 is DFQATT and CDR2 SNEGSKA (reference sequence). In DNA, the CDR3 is TGCAGTGCTACACTTTCAGATACGCAGTATTTT. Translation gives CSATLSDTQYF.

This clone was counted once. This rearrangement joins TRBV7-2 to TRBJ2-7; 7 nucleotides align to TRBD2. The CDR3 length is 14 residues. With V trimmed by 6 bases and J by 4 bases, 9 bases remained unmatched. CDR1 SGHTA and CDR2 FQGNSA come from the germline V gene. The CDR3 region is CASRTGLVGYEQYF. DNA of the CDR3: TGTGCCAGCAGGACCGGACTAGTTGGTTACGAGCAGTACTTC.

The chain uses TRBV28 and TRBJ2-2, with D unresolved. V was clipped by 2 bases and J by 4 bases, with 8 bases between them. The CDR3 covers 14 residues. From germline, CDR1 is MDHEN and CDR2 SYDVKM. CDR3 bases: TGTGCCAGCAGTTTAGGACCGGGCACCGGGGAGCTGTTTTTT. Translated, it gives CASSLGPGTGELFF.

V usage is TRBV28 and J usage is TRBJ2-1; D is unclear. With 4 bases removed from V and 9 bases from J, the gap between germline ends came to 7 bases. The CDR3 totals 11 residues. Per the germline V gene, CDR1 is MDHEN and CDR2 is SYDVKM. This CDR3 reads CASSSEIEQFF. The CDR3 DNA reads TGTGCCAGCAGTTCCGAGATTGAGCAGTTCTTC.

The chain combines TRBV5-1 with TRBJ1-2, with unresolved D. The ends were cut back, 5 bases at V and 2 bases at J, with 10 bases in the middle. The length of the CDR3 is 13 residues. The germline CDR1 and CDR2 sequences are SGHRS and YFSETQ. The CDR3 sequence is CASRRATNYGYTF. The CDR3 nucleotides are TGCGCCAGCAGACGGGCGACCAACTATGGCTACACCTTC.

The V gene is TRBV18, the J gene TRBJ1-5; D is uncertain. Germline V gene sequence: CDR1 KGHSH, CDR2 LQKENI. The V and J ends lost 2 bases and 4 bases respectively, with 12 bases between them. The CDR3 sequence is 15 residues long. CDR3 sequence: CASSPGISSNQPQHF. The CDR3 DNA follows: TGTGCCAGCTCACCAGGGATAAGTTCAAATCAGCCCCAGCATTTT.

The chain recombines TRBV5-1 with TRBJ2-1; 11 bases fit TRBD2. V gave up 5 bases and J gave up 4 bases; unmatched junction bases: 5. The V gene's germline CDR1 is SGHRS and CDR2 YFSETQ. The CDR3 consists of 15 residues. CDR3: CASRPGLAEYNEQFF. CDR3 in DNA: TGCGCCAGCAGGCCGGGACTAGCGGAATACAATGAGCAGTTCTTC.